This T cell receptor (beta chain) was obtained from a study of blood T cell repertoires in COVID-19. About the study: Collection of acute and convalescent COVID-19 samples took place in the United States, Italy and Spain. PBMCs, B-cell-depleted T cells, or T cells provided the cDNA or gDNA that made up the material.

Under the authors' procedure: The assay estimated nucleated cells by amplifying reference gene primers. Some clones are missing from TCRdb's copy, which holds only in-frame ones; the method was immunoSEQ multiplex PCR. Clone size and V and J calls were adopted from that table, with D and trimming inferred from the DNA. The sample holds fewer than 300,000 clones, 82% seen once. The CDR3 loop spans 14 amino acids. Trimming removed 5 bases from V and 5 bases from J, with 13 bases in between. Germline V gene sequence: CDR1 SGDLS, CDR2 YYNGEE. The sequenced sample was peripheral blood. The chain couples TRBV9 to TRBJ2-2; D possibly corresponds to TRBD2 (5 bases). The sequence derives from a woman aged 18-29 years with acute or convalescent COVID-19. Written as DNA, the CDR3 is TGTGCCAGCAGGAGGGAGTACCAGACCGGGGAGCTGTTTTTT. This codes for CASRREYQTGELFF.